The source of this TCR beta chain is a study of cytomegalovirus exposure and HLA in healthy donors. Concerning this clone: Its matching antigen is unknown.

Whole-study findings and limits: Clonal expansion, a later analysis showed, was greater in HLA-associated TCR beta chains than in equally common others. Data from an earlier analysis indicated that most TCR beta V segments were productive either about 90% or about 30% of the time.

The CDR3 totals 12 residues. CDR1 is MNHEY and CDR2 is SVGAGI in the germline V gene. V shed 5 bases and J shed 8 bases, with 10 bases lying between them. Primers included in the PCR were 60 Vbeta and 13 Jbeta primers. Original processing notes: Approximately 11 million shared chains were among approximately 80 million unique TCR beta chains counted in a later analysis. Measured with immunoSEQ multiplex PCR; TCRdb has only the in-frame clones, and not every one. V, J and clone size derive from that table, while D and trimming were established from the DNA sequence. The sample lists about 82,000 clones; around three fifths were seen once.

The receptor was derived from a woman aged 40 to 49 in good health and CMV-seropositive. The chain employs TRBV6-5 and TRBJ2-1; no firm D call. The sample consisted of PBMCs. CDR3 protein: CASSPTRDEQFF. CDR3 nucleotides: TGTGCCAGCAGTCCGACCCGGGATGAGCAGTTCTTC.